This T cell receptor beta chain is drawn from a study of identical twins. The germline V gene encodes CDR1 GTSNPN and CDR2 SVGIG (reference sequence). V lost 5 bases to trimming and J lost 2 bases, with 11 bases between them. CDR3 length equals 13 residues. This clonotype was recorded many times. TCRdb itself ran the 5' RACE reads through MiXCR, one entry per CDR3 protein. The sample shows around 100,000 distinct CDR3 sequences, just under 6% of them seen only once. The sequence was collected from a woman between 50 and 59 years old in good health. The genes are TRBV30 and TRBJ2-3; tentatively, D is TRBD1 (6 bases). Sample: memory T cells sorted from blood. CDR3: CAWGTTYTDTQYF. CDR3 nucleotide sequence: TGTGCCTGGGGGACAACATACACAGATACGCAGTATTTT. The whole variable domain, filled in from reference TRBV30 and TRBJ2-3, reads SQTIHQWPATLVQPVGSPLSLECTVEGTSNPNLYWYRQAAGRGLQLLFYSVGIGQISSEVPQNLSASRPQDRQFILSSKKLLLSDSGFYLCAWGTTYTDTQYFGPGTRLTVL.